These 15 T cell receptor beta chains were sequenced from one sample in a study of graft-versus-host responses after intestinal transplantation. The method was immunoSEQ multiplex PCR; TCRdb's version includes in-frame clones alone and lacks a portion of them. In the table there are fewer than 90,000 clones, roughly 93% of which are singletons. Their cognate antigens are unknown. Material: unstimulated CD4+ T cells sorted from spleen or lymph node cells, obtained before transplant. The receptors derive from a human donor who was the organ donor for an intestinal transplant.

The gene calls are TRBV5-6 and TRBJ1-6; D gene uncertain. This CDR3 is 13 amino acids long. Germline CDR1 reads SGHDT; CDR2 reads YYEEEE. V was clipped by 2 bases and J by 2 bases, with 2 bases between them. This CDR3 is CASSFTYNSPLHF. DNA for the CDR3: TGTGCCAGCAGCTTCACCTATAATTCACCCCTCCACTTT.

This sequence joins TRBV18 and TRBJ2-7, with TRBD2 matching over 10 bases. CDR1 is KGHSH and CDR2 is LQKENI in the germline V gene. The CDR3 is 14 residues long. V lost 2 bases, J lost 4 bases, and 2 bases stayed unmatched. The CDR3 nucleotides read TGTGCCAGCTCACCAACTAGCGGGGAATACGAGCAGTACTTC. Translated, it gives CASSPTSGEYEQYF.

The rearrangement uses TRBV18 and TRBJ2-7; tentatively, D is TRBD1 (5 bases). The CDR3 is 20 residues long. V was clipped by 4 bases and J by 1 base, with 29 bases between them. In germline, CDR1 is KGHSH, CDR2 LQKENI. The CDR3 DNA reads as TGTGCCAGCTCACGGCTTAACCCTCTCATAACAGGCCACCTTTCCTACGAGCAGTACTTC. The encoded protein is CASSRLNPLITGHLSYEQYF. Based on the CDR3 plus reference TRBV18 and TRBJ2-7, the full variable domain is NAGVMQNPRHLVRRRGQEARLRCSPMKGHSHVYWYRQLPEEGLKFMVYLQKENIIDESGMPKERFSAEFPKEGPSILRIQQVVRGDSAAYFCASSRLNPLITGHLSYEQYFGPGTRLTVT.

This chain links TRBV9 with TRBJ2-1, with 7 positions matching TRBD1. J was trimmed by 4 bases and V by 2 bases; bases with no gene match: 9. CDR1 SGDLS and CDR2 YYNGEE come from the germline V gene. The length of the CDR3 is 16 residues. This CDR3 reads CASSVGPVQGYNEQFF. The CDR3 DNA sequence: TGTGCCAGCAGCGTGGGGCCGGTACAGGGGTACAATGAGCAGTTCTTC.

The CDR3 region has the DNA TGTGCCAGCAGCGCCCAAACCCCATCTAACAGATCACCCCTCCACTTT. Encoded protein: CASSAQTPSNRSPLHF. V usage is TRBV9 and J usage is TRBJ1-6; unclear D gene. From germline, CDR1 is SGDLS and CDR2 YYNGEE. V was cut by 3 bases and J by 10 bases, with 20 bases left in between. CDR3 length: 16 residues.

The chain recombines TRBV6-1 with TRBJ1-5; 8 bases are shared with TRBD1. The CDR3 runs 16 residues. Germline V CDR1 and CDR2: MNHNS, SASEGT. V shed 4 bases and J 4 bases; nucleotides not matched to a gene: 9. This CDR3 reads CASSATSGGSNQPQHF. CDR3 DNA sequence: TGTGCCAGCAGTGCTACCTCAGGGGGCTCAAATCAGCCCCAGCATTTT.

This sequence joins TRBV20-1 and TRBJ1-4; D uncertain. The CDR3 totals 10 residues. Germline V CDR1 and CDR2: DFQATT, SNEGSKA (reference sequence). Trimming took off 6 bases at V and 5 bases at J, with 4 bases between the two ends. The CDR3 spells CSARNEKLFF. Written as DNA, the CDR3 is TGCAGTGCACGGAATGAAAAACTGTTTTTT.

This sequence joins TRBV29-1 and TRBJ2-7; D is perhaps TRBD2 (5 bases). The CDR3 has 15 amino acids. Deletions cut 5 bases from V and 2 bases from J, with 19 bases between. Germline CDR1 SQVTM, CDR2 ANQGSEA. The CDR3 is CSVREMELPTYEQYF. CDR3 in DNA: TGCAGCGTTCGGGAAATGGAGCTACCCACCTACGAGCAGTACTTC.

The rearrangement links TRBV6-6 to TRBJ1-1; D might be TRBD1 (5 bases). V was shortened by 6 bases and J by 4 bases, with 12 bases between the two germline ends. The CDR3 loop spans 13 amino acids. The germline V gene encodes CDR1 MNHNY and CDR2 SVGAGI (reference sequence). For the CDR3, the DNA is TGTGCCAGCAGCCAGACAGTTTCCACTGAAGCTTTCTTT. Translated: CASSQTVSTEAFF.

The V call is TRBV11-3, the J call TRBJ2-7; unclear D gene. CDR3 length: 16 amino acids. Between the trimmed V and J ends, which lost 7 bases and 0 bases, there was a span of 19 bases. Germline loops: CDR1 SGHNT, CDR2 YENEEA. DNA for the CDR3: TGTGCCAGCACCAAAATTCCGTCGGTTCACTCCTACGAGCAGTACTTC. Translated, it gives CASTKIPSVHSYEQYF.

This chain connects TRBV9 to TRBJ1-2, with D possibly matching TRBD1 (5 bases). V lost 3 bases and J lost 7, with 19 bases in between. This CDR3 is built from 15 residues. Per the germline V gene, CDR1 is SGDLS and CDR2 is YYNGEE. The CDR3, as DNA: TGTGCCAGCAGCGCAAGCCCGGGGACGGTCGGTGGCTACACCTTC. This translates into CASSASPGTVGGYTF.

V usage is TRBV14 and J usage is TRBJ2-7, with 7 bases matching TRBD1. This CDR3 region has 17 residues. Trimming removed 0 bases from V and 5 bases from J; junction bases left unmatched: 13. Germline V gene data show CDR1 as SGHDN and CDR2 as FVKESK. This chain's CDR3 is CASSQDAKTTGKHEQYF. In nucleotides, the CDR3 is TGTGCCAGCAGCCAAGACGCGAAAACGACAGGGAAACACGAGCAGTACTTC.

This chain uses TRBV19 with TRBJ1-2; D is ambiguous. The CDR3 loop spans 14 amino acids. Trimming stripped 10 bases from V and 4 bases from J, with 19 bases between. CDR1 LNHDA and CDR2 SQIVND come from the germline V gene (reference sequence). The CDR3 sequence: CATSRRGQGYGYTF. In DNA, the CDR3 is TGTGCCACCTCTCGTCGTGGGCAAGGCTATGGCTACACCTTC.

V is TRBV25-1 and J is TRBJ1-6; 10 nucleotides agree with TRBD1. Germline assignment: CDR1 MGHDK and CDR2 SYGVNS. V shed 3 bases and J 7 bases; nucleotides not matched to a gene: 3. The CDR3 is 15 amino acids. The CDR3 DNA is TGTGCCAGCAGTGAGGGGACAGGGGAGAATTCACCCCTCCACTTT. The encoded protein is CASSEGTGENSPLHF.

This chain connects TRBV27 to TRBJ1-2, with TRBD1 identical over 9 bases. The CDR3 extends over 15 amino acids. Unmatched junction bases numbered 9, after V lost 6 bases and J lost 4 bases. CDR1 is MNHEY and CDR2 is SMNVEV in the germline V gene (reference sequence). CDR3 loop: CASSSEGQGPYGYTF. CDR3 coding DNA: TGTGCCAGCAGCTCCGAGGGACAGGGCCCCTATGGCTACACCTTC.